Following are 24 T cell receptor beta chains from one sample sequenced in a study of blood T cells in healthy people across ages. The authors ran a second PCR of roughly 6 to 12 cycles using a sample-barcoded 5' primer and a J-beta primer mix. TCRdb re-derived calls from the 5' RACE reads in MiXCR, one entry per CDR3 protein. The sample carries hundreds of thousands of distinct CDR3 sequences, roughly three fifths recorded once. The sample consisted of blood. The origin of the receptors is a man in his forties in good health.

This clonotype came up a few times. The rearrangement links TRBV24-1 to TRBJ2-3, with D perhaps given as TRBD1 or TRBD2 (6 bases each). V gave up 10 bases and J gave up 2 bases, with 12 bases separating them. The CDR3 has 13 amino acids. The germline gives CDR1 KGHDR, CDR2 SFDVKD. CDR3 region: CATKGGFTDTQYF. The CDR3 coding sequence is TGTGCCACGAAAGGGGGGTTCACAGATACGCAGTATTTT.

The rearrangement joins TRBV12-3 or TRBV12-4 to TRBJ2-3; a possible D gene is TRBD2 (5 bases). The CDR3 loop spans 16 amino acids. The V end lost 3 bases, the J end lost 4 bases, and 17 bases lay between the germline ends. The CDR3 reads CASSFGRRTGADTQYF. CDR3 in DNA: TGTGCCAGCAGTTTCGGGCGGCGAACCGGGGCAGATACGCAGTATTTT.

The chain uses TRBV4-2 and TRBJ2-3; 7 nucleotides agree with TRBD2. The trim removed 3 bases at V and 11 bases at J, leaving 5 bases unmatched. The CDR3 totals 12 residues. Germline loops: CDR1 LGHNA, CDR2 YNFKEQ. The CDR3 spells CASSQGGMRQYF. In DNA, the CDR3 is TGTGCCAGCAGCCAGGGGGGGATGAGGCAGTATTTT.

V is TRBV6-5 and J is TRBJ2-5; no definite D call. The germline V and J ends were trimmed by 0 bases and 5 bases, with 16 bases remaining between them. The germline CDR1 and CDR2 sequences are MNHEY and SVGAGI. The CDR3 has 16 residues. CDR3 residues: CASSYSRTWVGETQYF. The CDR3 region has the DNA TGTGCCAGCAGTTACTCGAGGACCTGGGTCGGGGAGACCCAGTACTTC.

This clonotype was counted between two and nine times. The rearrangement links TRBV20-1 to TRBJ2-4; TRBD2 matches 7 bases. The assigned J gene may be wrong: the sequence end matches TRBJ2-7 better. The CDR3 is 15 amino acids. In germline, CDR1 is DFQATT, CDR2 SNEGSKA (reference sequence). CDR3 amino acids: CSARDGTGGSYEQYF. The CDR3 nucleotides read TGCAGTGCTAGAGATGGGACGGGGGGCTCCTACGAGCAGTACTTC.

CDR3 DNA sequence: TGTGCCAGCAGCCCCATTGCAACTAATGAAAAACTGTTTTTT. Its translation is CASSPIATNEKLFF. The J gene is TRBJ1-4, the V gene TRBV14; unclear D gene. The CDR3 loop spans 14 amino acids. V shed 4 bases and J shed 0 bases, with 6 bases lying between them. Looked up from germline, CDR1 is SGHDN and CDR2 is FVKESK.

The chain links TRBV4-1 to TRBJ1-1, with TRBD1 matching over 8 bases. V lost 3 bases to trimming and J lost 3 bases; unmatched junction nucleotides: 0. Germline V gene data show CDR1 as MGHRA and CDR2 as YSYEKL. This CDR3 has 13 residues. CDR3 nucleotides: TGCGCCAGCAGCCAGGACAGGGACACTGAAGCTTTCTTT. Residues: CASSQDRDTEAFF.

This sequence joins TRBV5-1 and TRBJ2-1; D uncertain. Per germline, CDR1 SGHRS and CDR2 YFSETQ. V was cut by 5 bases and J by 7 bases, with 19 bases left in between. This CDR3 contains 15 residues. The CDR3 DNA is TGCGCCAGCAGGCGGACGGCTAACCCCGATAATGAGCAGTTCTTC. Protein product: CASRRTANPDNEQFF.

This rearrangement joins TRBV7-2 to TRBJ2-5; D is undetermined. The CDR3 runs 13 residues. Deletions cut 0 bases from V and 7 bases from J, with 9 bases between. Germline CDR1 and CDR2: SGHTA and FQGNSA. CDR3 protein: CASSLAVEGTQYF. The CDR3 coding sequence is TGTGCCAGCAGCTTAGCGGTGGAAGGGACCCAGTACTTC.

This clonotype has just a few counts. CDR3 nucleotides: TGTGCCAGCAGTTCTCGACAGGGAGGGAATGAGCAGTTCTTC. It codes for CASSSRQGGNEQFF. V usage is TRBV6-6 and J usage is TRBJ2-1, with D tentatively TRBD1 or TRBD2 (7 bases each). Germline V lookup: CDR1 MNHNY, CDR2 SVGAGI (reference sequence). This CDR3 comprises 14 residues. V lost 4 bases and J 7 bases, leaving 14 bases between the germline ends.

This clonotype was observed a handful of times. Sequence at one end of the junction differs from germline and may be a read error. The chain is built from TRBV4-1 and TRBJ2-6; D is unresolved. The length of the CDR3 is 16 residues. Germline loops: CDR1 MGHRA, CDR2 YSYEKL. DNA for the CDR3: TGTGCCAGCAGTCCCCGCGGTAGATCTGGGGCCAACGTCCTGACTTTC. This translates into CASSPRGRSGANVLTF.

The rearrangement uses TRBV7-9 and TRBJ2-3; D ambiguous. Between the trimmed V and J ends, which lost 2 bases and 4 bases, there was a span of 10 bases. Germline values: CDR1 SEHNR, CDR2 FQNEAQ (reference sequence). This CDR3 spans 14 amino acids. CDR3 loop: CASSLNRVPDTQYF. In DNA, the CDR3 is TGTGCCAGCAGCTTAAACCGGGTTCCAGATACGCAGTATTTT.

In regard to this clonotype: The germline gene is not matched at one end of the junction; a read error may be the cause. J is TRBJ2-7 and V is TRBV27, with 10 bases fitting TRBD2. CDR3 length: 15 residues. Germline CDR1 reads MNHEY; CDR2 reads SMNVEV (reference sequence). The CDR3 DNA reads as TGTACCAGCAGTCCAGGACTAGCGGAAAAAGAGGCCCAGTACTTC. Protein: CTSSPGLAEKEAQYF.

J is TRBJ1-5 and V is TRBV29-1; 10 bases map to TRBD1. Losses at the gene ends were 6 bases for V and 5 bases for J; bases not matched to a gene: 7. The CDR3 totals 14 residues. Germline loops: CDR1 SQVTM, CDR2 ANQGSEA. The CDR3 DNA sequence: TGCAGCGTCACCCCCGGGACAGGGGATCAGCCCCAGCATTTT. This sequence encodes CSVTPGTGDQPQHF.

The rearrangement links TRBV20-1 to TRBJ1-4; 11 bases match TRBD1. Germline assignment: CDR1 DFQATT and CDR2 SNEGSKA (reference sequence). Trimming at V came to 6 bases and at J to 1 base, leaving 10 bases not matched to a gene. The CDR3 is 17 amino acids. The DNA of the CDR3 is TGCAGTGCAGCCGGGACAGGGGGTTTTGGAACTAATGAAAAACTGTTTTTT. Its translation is CSAAGTGGFGTNEKLFF.

This clonotype was picked up a small number of times. This chain connects TRBV7-2 to TRBJ2-5; D may match TRBD1 or TRBD2 (5 bases each). The closer fit of TRBJ2-7 to the DNA end suggests the J call may be wrong. CDR3 length equals 17 residues. Germline V lookup: CDR1 SGHTA, CDR2 FQGNSA. CDR3 sequence (DNA): TGTGCCAGCAGCATACTCCGGGACCCTGGCTGGGGAAGCGAGCAGTACTTC. It specifies CASSILRDPGWGSEQYF.

This clonotype was seen a handful of times. V gene TRBV7-2 combines with J gene TRBJ2-3; a possible D gene is TRBD1 (5 bases). The CDR3 has 15 residues. Germline V CDR1 and CDR2: SGHTA, FQGNSA. Trimming cost V 5 bases and J 0 bases, with 12 bases left between them. The CDR3 sequence is CASSLTVLSTDTQYF. The CDR3 DNA is TGTGCCAGCAGCCTGACAGTCCTAAGCACAGATACGCAGTATTTT.

A few counts support this clonotype. The rearrangement joins TRBV27 to TRBJ2-3; TRBD2 aligns across 7 bases. The CDR3 has 15 amino acids. J lost 4 bases, V lost 4 bases, and 8 bases had no gene match. Germline CDR1 is MNHEY and CDR2 is SMNVEV (reference sequence). CDR3 in amino acids: CASSYQRGGPDTQYF. The CDR3, as DNA: TGTGCCAGCAGTTATCAGCGGGGAGGGCCAGATACGCAGTATTTT.

This chain uses TRBV7-8 with TRBJ1-5, with D unclear. This CDR3 contains 15 residues. CDR1 and CDR2 from the germline V gene are SGHVS and FQNEAQ. V was pared by 2 bases and J by 0 bases, with 8 bases between. In DNA form, the CDR3 reads TGTGCCAGCAGCTTAACGCGGGTTAGCAATCAGCCCCAGCATTTT. The encoded protein is CASSLTRVSNQPQHF.

This clonotype appeared once. The chain recombines TRBV12-3 or TRBV12-4 with TRBJ2-1; TRBD2 agrees at 8 bases. Germline trimming cut 6 bases from V and 6 bases from J; bases unmatched to any gene: 10. This CDR3 spans 15 amino acids. The CDR3 sequence: CASRIEGLVSNEQFF. CDR3 DNA sequence: TGTGCCAGCAGGATCGAGGGACTAGTGAGCAATGAGCAGTTCTTC.

This chain joins TRBV4-3 and TRBJ2-1; 8 bases line up with TRBD1. This CDR3 region has 14 residues. The J segment lost 10 bases and the V segment lost 1 base, leaving 6 bases of the junction unmatched. From germline, CDR1 is LGHNA and CDR2 YSLEER. The CDR3 region has the DNA TGCGCCAGCAGCCAAGGCCAGGGGGCCGAGGAGCAGTTCTTC. Its protein product is CASSQGQGAEEQFF.

This clonotype was counted a few times. This sequence joins TRBV10-3 and TRBJ2-3; tentative D call: TRBD2 (5 bases). Germline V lookup: CDR1 ENHRY, CDR2 SYGVKD. The CDR3 has 14 amino acids. The V end lost 6 bases, the J end lost 2 bases, and 12 bases lay between the germline ends. The CDR3 is CAIRGLEVTDTQYF. The CDR3 coding sequence is TGTGCCATCAGGGGTTTGGAGGTCACAGATACGCAGTATTTT.

This clonotype was recorded once. The V and J genes are TRBV27 and TRBJ1-2; 7 positions agree with TRBD1. With 5 bases clipped from V and 0 bases from J, the junction kept 6 bases outside the gene matches. The CDR3 is 15 amino acids. Germline V gene sequence: CDR1 MNHEY, CDR2 SMNVEV (reference sequence). The CDR3 sequence is CASSPGTVTNYGYTF. DNA for the CDR3: TGTGCCAGCAGTCCTGGGACAGTGACTAACTATGGCTACACCTTC.

This clonotype was found a few times. The gene calls are TRBV5-1 and TRBJ2-3; 7 positions match TRBD2. The J segment lost 4 bases and the V segment lost 1 base, leaving 9 bases of the junction unmatched. The CDR3 is 16 amino acids. Per the germline V gene, CDR1 is SGHRS and CDR2 is YFSETQ. The CDR3 is CASSLRAGVVADTQYF. In DNA form, the CDR3 reads TGCGCCAGCAGCTTGCGGGCGGGAGTGGTGGCAGATACGCAGTATTTT.